Shown below are 32 T cell receptor beta chains from a single sample sequenced in a study of identifying expanded T cells in peripheral blood (dated by TCRdb to between 2018 and 2021). Receptors were amplified or captured by the immunoSEQ multiplex PCR assay. The immuneACCESS repertoire file appears here via TCRdb, limited to in-frame rearrangements. These files lack a portion of the clones; in checked studies, under half of the deficit traces to unresolved V genes, and the cause of the others is not known. Here the sample has 80,000 to 90,000 clones; about 89% occur a single time. The ten largest clones add up to approximately 3% of the sample. Sample: blood. The receptors were sampled from a person between 18 and 75 years old in good health.

This rearrangement joins TRBV7-7 to TRBJ2-5, with D maybe TRBD2 (6 bases). V was shortened by 4 bases and J by 1 base, with 10 bases between the two germline ends. The CDR3 extends over 14 amino acids. Germline loops: CDR1 SSHAT, CDR2 FNYEAQ (reference sequence). The CDR3 coding sequence is TGTGCCAGCAGCTCGGGACTGCGCCAAGAGACCCAGTACTTC. Its translation: CASSSGLRQETQYF.

Worth noting for this clone: The junction does not match germline at one end; this may be a read error. The CDR3 reads CASSLGGPGYQETQYF. In DNA form, the CDR3 reads TGTGCTAGCAGCTTAGGCGGACCAGGGTACCAAGAGACCCAGTACTTC. The gene calls are TRBV7-7 and TRBJ2-5; the D gene is possibly TRBD1 (5 bases). Germline assignment: CDR1 SSHAT and CDR2 FNYEAQ (reference sequence). The CDR3 is 16 amino acids.

The chain links TRBV5-5 to TRBJ2-3, with 11 bases aligning to TRBD2. V shed 4 bases, J shed 2 bases, and the junction held 18 bases outside the gene matches. Per germline, CDR1 SGHKS and CDR2 YYEKEE (reference sequence). The CDR3 is 20 amino acids. CDR3 coding DNA: TGTGCCAGCAGCCGAACCATGACAGTACGACTAGCGGGGCCCACAGATACGCAGTATTTT. Its translation is CASSRTMTVRLAGPTDTQYF.

This clone has only one observation. The V and J genes are TRBV5-6 and TRBJ2-1; D is unclear. The CDR3 length is 13 residues. Germline loops: CDR1 SGHDT, CDR2 YYEEEE. V lost 4 bases, J lost 3 bases, and 8 bases lay in between. The CDR3 nucleotides are TGTGCCAGCAGCCCGACATACTACAATGAGCAGTTCTTC. It encodes CASSPTYYNEQFF. Full variable domain (remainder filled in from reference TRBV5-6 and TRBJ2-1): DAGVTQSPTHLIKTRGQQVTLRCSPKSGHDTVSWYQQALGQGPQFIFQYYEEEERQRGNFPDRFSGHQFPNYSSELNVNALLLGDSALYLCASSPTYYNEQFFGPGTRLTVL.

This rearrangement joins TRBV30 to TRBJ1-4; D unclear. The CDR3 consists of 13 residues. V lost 1 base, J lost 2 bases, and 5 bases lay in between. Per the germline V gene, CDR1 is GTSNPN and CDR2 is SVGIG (reference sequence). Here the CDR3 DNA reads TGTGCCTGGAGTGGCGGGACTAATGAAAAACTGTTTTTT. This encodes CAWSGGTNEKLFF.

J is TRBJ2-7 and V is TRBV29-1, with TRBD1 matching 7 bases. CDR3 length: 13 amino acids. V lost 1 base, J lost 4 bases, and 4 bases stayed unmatched. Germline V gene lookup returns CDR1 SQVTM and CDR2 ANQGSEA. CDR3 protein: CSVEAGQPYEQYF. CDR3 sequence (DNA): TGCAGCGTTGAAGCGGGACAGCCTTACGAGCAGTACTTC.

This chain uses TRBV29-1 with TRBJ2-3, with 8 nucleotides matching TRBD2. Trimming at V came to 4 bases and at J to 4 bases, leaving 16 bases not matched to a gene. This CDR3 has 17 residues. CDR1 is SQVTM and CDR2 is ANQGSEA in the germline V gene. The CDR3: CSVVPLVKREMSDTQYF. The CDR3 nucleotides read TGCAGCGTTGTTCCTCTAGTAAAGCGGGAGATGTCAGATACGCAGTATTTT.

The gene calls are TRBV19 and TRBJ2-3; 7 bases line up with TRBD1. CDR1 and CDR2 (germline): LNHDA, SQIVND (reference sequence). The CDR3 extends over 13 amino acids. Unmatched junction bases numbered 7, after V lost 6 bases and J lost 7 bases. The CDR3 DNA sequence: TGTGCCAGTAGGACAGGGAATGGGAATACGCAGTATTTT. This codes for CASRTGNGNTQYF.

The chain uses TRBV2 and TRBJ2-1, with D possibly TRBD2 on 5 matching bases. CDR1 SNHLY and CDR2 FYNNEI come from the germline V gene. The CDR3 covers 15 residues. V was cut by 7 bases and J by 0 bases, with 13 bases left in between. This CDR3 is CASTDPGSSYNEQFF. The CDR3, as DNA: TGTGCCAGCACTGACCCGGGGAGCTCCTACAATGAGCAGTTCTTC.

The chain carries TRBV5-1 and TRBJ1-2; TRBD1 is a possible D gene (5 bases). Trimming pared 0 bases from V and 4 bases from J, leaving 10 bases between. CDR3 length: 14 amino acids. In germline, CDR1 is SGHRS, CDR2 YFSETQ. CDR3 residues: CASSLGRVSYGYTF. The CDR3 region has the DNA TGCGCCAGCAGCTTGGGCAGGGTGAGCTATGGCTACACCTTC.

Turning to this clone: Possible read error: a much larger clone is one base away. The V and J genes are TRBV7-8 and TRBJ1-2, with TRBD1 matching 8 bases. Germline-derived CDR1 and CDR2 are SGHVS and FQNEAQ. Trimming took 1 base from V and 2 from J; bases not matched to a gene: 0. The CDR3 sequence is 14 residues long. The CDR3, as DNA: TGTGCCAGCAGCTTAGGACAGGGGAACTATGGCTACACCTTC. Translating it yields CASSLGQGNYGYTF.

The chain employs TRBV6-1 and TRBJ1-4, with no clear D. Germline CDR1 MNHNS, CDR2 SASEGT. V was shortened by 3 bases and J by 3 bases, with 11 bases between the two germline ends. The CDR3 loop spans 15 amino acids. In nucleotides, the CDR3 is TGTGCCAGCAGTGACTCTACGGGGTCTAATGAAAAACTGTTTTTT. Protein: CASSDSTGSNEKLFF.

The chain employs TRBV7-9 and TRBJ2-1, with TRBD2 identical over 11 bases. Germline CDR1 and CDR2: SEHNR and FQNEAQ (reference sequence). The CDR3 length is 13 residues. The ends lost 6 bases at V and 7 bases at J; junction bases unmatched: 2. The CDR3 DNA sequence: TGTGCCAGCAGACTAGCGGGAGCGAATGAGCAGTTCTTC. Amino acid sequence: CASRLAGANEQFF.

This clone came up once. The chain combines TRBV9 with TRBJ2-1; D possibly corresponds to TRBD2 (5 bases). The V end was cut by 4 bases, the J end by 4 bases, with 15 bases between. The CDR3 is 15 amino acids. From germline, CDR1 is SGDLS and CDR2 YYNGEE. The CDR3: CASSPPPGGYNEQFF. CDR3 DNA sequence: TGTGCCAGCAGCCCTCCCCCGGGCGGGTACAATGAGCAGTTCTTC.

Concerning this clone: The sample holds other DNA sequences that translate to the same CDR3. The chain couples TRBV11-2 to TRBJ2-1; no clear D. The V end was cut by 6 bases, the J end by 0 bases, with 12 bases between. In germline, CDR1 is SGHAT, CDR2 FQNNGV. This CDR3 is built from 15 residues. Here the CDR3 DNA reads TGTGCCAGCAGTCTCGACATGAGCTCCTACAATGAGCAGTTCTTC. Translation: CASSLDMSSYNEQFF.

This CDR3 is CASSEWVRNSYNEQFF. The CDR3 DNA reads as TGTGCCAGCAGTGAATGGGTACGGAACTCCTACAATGAGCAGTTCTTC. The chain employs TRBV6-1 and TRBJ2-1; the D is unclear. V gave up 2 bases and J gave up 0 bases, with 11 bases separating them. The CDR3 contains 16 residues. The V gene's germline CDR1 is MNHNS and CDR2 SASEGT.

This sequence joins TRBV5-6 and TRBJ2-5; no clear D. Between the trimmed V and J ends, which lost 5 bases and 5 bases, there was a span of 13 bases. The CDR3 is 13 amino acids. Germline CDR1 and CDR2: SGHDT and YYEEEE. The chain's CDR3 is CASRYYLSETQYF. The CDR3 DNA follows: TGTGCCAGCAGATACTACTTATCCGAGACCCAGTACTTC. Looking up the rest from reference TRBV5-6 and TRBJ2-5 gives the full variable domain: DAGVTQSPTHLIKTRGQQVTLRCSPKSGHDTVSWYQQALGQGPQFIFQYYEEEERQRGNFPDRFSGHQFPNYSSELNVNALLLGDSALYLCASRYYLSETQYFGPGTRLLVL.

This clone was counted once. The chain has TRBV27 and TRBJ1-6; D may be TRBD1 (5 bases). Trimming shortened V by 2 bases and J by 6 bases, and 11 bases separated the two germline ends. CDR3 length equals 15 residues. Germline CDR1 MNHEY, CDR2 SMNVEV (reference sequence). The CDR3 bases are TGTGCCAGCAGTTTAGGGGCAGGGCCTAATTCACCCCTCCACTTT. Protein product: CASSLGAGPNSPLHF.

The CDR3 region is CASSSPLILQGAGGYTF. The CDR3 region has the DNA TGTGCCAGCAGCTCACCCTTAATATTACAGGGGGCTGGTGGCTACACCTTC. V usage is TRBV5-4 and J usage is TRBJ1-2, with 9 bases aligning to TRBD1. This CDR3 comprises 17 residues. Germline CDR1 reads SGHNT; CDR2 reads YYREEE (reference sequence). V shed 3 bases, J shed 7 bases, and the junction held 16 bases outside the gene matches.

The chain has TRBV11-2 and TRBJ1-2; 9 bases line up with TRBD1. This CDR3 region has 13 residues. Germline CDR1 and CDR2: SGHAT and FQNNGV. The ends lost 5 bases at V and 6 bases at J; junction bases unmatched: 4. In DNA form, the CDR3 reads TGTGCCAGCAGCCCGGACAGGGGCAATGGCTACACCTTC. As protein: CASSPDRGNGYTF.

The chain is built from TRBV10-3 and TRBJ2-1, with TRBD1 as a possible D gene (6 bases). Trimming removed 2 bases at V and 6 bases at J, with 11 bases between. The CDR3 is made up of 14 amino acids. In germline, CDR1 is ENHRY, CDR2 SYGVKD. CDR3 DNA: TGTGCCATCAGTGAGCCGACAGGTACCAATGAGCAGTTCTTC. Translation: CAISEPTGTNEQFF.

V gene TRBV4-3 combines with J gene TRBJ2-7; D may be TRBD2 (5 bases). V lost 1 base, J lost 2 bases, and 12 bases lay in between. The CDR3 has 15 residues. Germline V gene sequence: CDR1 LGHNA, CDR2 YSLEER. The DNA for the CDR3 is TGCGCCAGCAGCCAAGGTCGCGAGGGCCCCTACGAGCAGTACTTC. Its translation: CASSQGREGPYEQYF.

The CDR3 loop is CASRQNGGTQYF. In DNA, the CDR3 is TGTGCCAGCAGACAAAACGGGGGTACGCAGTATTTT. This rearrangement joins TRBV27 to TRBJ2-3; D might be TRBD2 (6 bases). V dropped 6 bases and J dropped 8 bases, with 12 bases sitting between them. There are 12 residues in the CDR3. Germline CDR1 is MNHEY and CDR2 is SMNVEV (reference sequence).

The V and J genes are TRBV7-2 and TRBJ1-6; D gene uncertain. Between the trimmed V and J ends, which lost 4 bases and 7 bases, there was a span of 8 bases. The CDR3 runs 13 residues. Germline CDR1 reads SGHTA; CDR2 reads FQGNSA. The CDR3 loop is CASSSAGNSPLHF. For the CDR3, the DNA is TGTGCCAGCAGCTCGGCGGGAAATTCACCCCTCCACTTT.

This chain joins TRBV9 and TRBJ2-3; TRBD2 agrees at 7 bases. CDR3 length: 15 amino acids. Germline CDR1 SGDLS, CDR2 YYNGEE. The ends lost 2 bases at V and 4 bases at J; junction bases unmatched: 7. The CDR3 region is CASSVVAGPADTQYF. CDR3 nucleotide sequence: TGTGCCAGCAGCGTCGTAGCGGGCCCGGCAGATACGCAGTATTTT.

This clone came up once. This sequence joins TRBV7-2 and TRBJ2-1; D may be TRBD1 (7 bases). The germline V gene encodes CDR1 SGHTA and CDR2 FQGNSA. The CDR3 loop spans 15 amino acids. The V end was cut by 4 bases, the J end by 3 bases, with 13 bases between. For the CDR3, the DNA is TGTGCCAGCAGCTACCGACAGGGAGGCTACAATGAGCAGTTCTTC. This encodes CASSYRQGGYNEQFF.

The chain is built from TRBV5-1 and TRBJ2-7; TRBD1 might be the D (6 bases). V lost 7 bases, J lost 2 bases, and 13 bases lay in between. Germline V CDR1 and CDR2: SGHRS, YFSETQ. This CDR3 spans 13 amino acids. The DNA of the CDR3 is TGCGCCAGCGCTACACAGGGTCCCTACGAGCAGTACTTC. Translating it yields CASATQGPYEQYF.

This clone was seen once. The chain employs TRBV7-9 and TRBJ2-6; D ambiguous. Germline loops: CDR1 SEHNR, CDR2 FQNEAQ (reference sequence). This CDR3 spans 16 amino acids. Trimming took 6 bases from V and 2 from J, leaving 14 bases between them. The CDR3 here is CASRQNWATGANVLTF. The CDR3 DNA is TGTGCCAGCAGGCAAAACTGGGCTACTGGGGCCAACGTCCTGACTTTC.

V gene TRBV15 combines with J gene TRBJ2-5; TRBD2 matches at 8 bases. Germline CDR1 and CDR2: LNHNV and YYDKDF (reference sequence). CDR3 length equals 15 residues. V lost 5 bases to trimming and J lost 4 bases; unmatched junction nucleotides: 9. The CDR3 sequence is CATSGPGLGGETQYF. CDR3 DNA sequence: TGTGCCACCAGCGGGCCGGGACTAGGAGGAGAGACCCAGTACTTC.

This sequence joins TRBV5-1 and TRBJ2-3; D uncertain. The CDR3 covers 13 residues. CDR1 and CDR2 (germline): SGHRS, YFSETQ. The V gene lost 4 bases and the J gene lost 0 bases, with 6 bases spanning the gap. The CDR3: CASSLLSTDTQYF. Written as DNA, the CDR3 is TGCGCCAGCAGCCTACTAAGCACAGATACGCAGTATTTT.

The chain is built from TRBV5-1 and TRBJ1-6; possible D gene TRBD1, 5 bases. The CDR3 spans 16 residues. The germline V and J ends were trimmed by 3 bases and 2 bases, with 12 bases remaining between them. From germline, CDR1 is SGHRS and CDR2 YFSETQ. The CDR3 nucleotides are TGCGCCAGCAGCTCAGGGTTAGGCGCCTATAATTCACCCCTCCACTTT. Protein sequence: CASSSGLGAYNSPLHF.

The chain employs TRBV5-6 and TRBJ2-5; no reliable D call. Germline V gene lookup returns CDR1 SGHDT and CDR2 YYEEEE. The V end lost 2 bases, the J end lost 4 bases, and 18 bases lay between the germline ends. This CDR3 has 16 amino acids. CDR3 sequence (DNA): TGTGCCAGCAGCTTTGCCCCCGGACGCGGCGTAGAGACCCAGTACTTC. Encoded protein: CASSFAPGRGVETQYF. The entire variable domain, with the rest obtained from reference TRBV5-6 and TRBJ2-5, is as follows: DAGVTQSPTHLIKTRGQQVTLRCSPKSGHDTVSWYQQALGQGPQFIFQYYEEEERQRGNFPDRFSGHQFPNYSSELNVNALLLGDSALYLCASSFAPGRGVETQYFGPGTRLLVL.